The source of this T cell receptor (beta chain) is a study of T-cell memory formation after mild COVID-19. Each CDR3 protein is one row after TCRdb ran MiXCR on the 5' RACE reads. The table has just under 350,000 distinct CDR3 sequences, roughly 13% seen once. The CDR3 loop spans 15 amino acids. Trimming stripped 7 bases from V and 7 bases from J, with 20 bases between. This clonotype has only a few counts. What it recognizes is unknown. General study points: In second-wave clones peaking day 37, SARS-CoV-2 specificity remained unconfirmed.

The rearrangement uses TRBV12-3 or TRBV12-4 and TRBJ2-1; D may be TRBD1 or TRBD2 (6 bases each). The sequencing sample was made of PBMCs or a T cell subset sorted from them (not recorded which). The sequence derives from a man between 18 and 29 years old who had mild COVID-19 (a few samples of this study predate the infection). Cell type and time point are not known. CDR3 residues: CASTGRAGVVNEQFF. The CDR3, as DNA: TGTGCCAGCACCGGGAGAGCAGGGGTGGTTAATGAGCAGTTCTTC.